This TCR beta chain is from a study of cytomegalovirus exposure and HLA in healthy donors. Study observations and caveats: Rarity characterized most TCR sequences, yet some public TCRs appeared in many donors. Likely technical artifact: a cluster of highly shared sequence variants.

The PCR was carried out with 60 Vbeta primers and 13 Jbeta primers. Sequenced by immunoSEQ multiplex PCR; TCRdb stores in-frame clones only, minus some. The table lists about 93,000 clones, around 76% of them singletons, with roughly 0.63% in the top ten. As concerns this clone: The antigen remains unidentified. One end of the junction varies from germline; a read error may be responsible.

Germline loops: CDR1 SEHNR, CDR2 FQNEAQ (reference sequence). The CDR3 spans 15 residues. Sequencing was carried out using PBMCs. This receptor was identified in a man in his thirties or forties in good health and CMV-seronegative. V gene TRBV7-9 combines with J gene TRBJ1-1; 10 bases are a match to TRBD1. The CDR3 bases are TGTTCCAGCAGCCTAAAGCAGGGGACAGGGGTAGGAGCTTTCTTT. Protein sequence: CSSSLKQGTGVGAFF.